These T cell receptor beta chains were read from a single sample in a study of beta chain features in type 1 diabetes. The data were produced by immunoSEQ multiplex PCR, yet TCRdb's version contains in-frame clones alone and is incomplete. The sample lists hundreds of thousands of clones; roughly 12% were seen once. Sequencing used naive CD4+ T cells from blood. Source of these receptors: a man aged 18 to 30 in good health. CDR3s include the opening cysteine and the closing phenylalanine or tryptophan. The D gene is left open where the match is weak. Rows may omit the clone size; those that give it use once, few, many or a size class.

>TRBJ1-2|TRBV18|.|.
CASSPPSNYGYTF
>TRBJ1-2|TRBV7-9|few|.
CASGSGGRGYTF
>TRBJ1-2|TRBV9|few|.
CASSVVQETLGYGYTF
>TRBJ1-1|TRBV7-2|few|TRBD1
CASSLLTGVGFEAFF
>TRBJ2-1|TRBV30|.|TRBD1
CAWSVGQGASWEQFF
>TRBJ2-3|TRBV19|.|TRBD2
CASRLAGDTDTQYF
>TRBJ1-2|TRBV6-5|.|TRBD1
CASSEGQGFYGYTF
>TRBJ2-4|TRBV7-2|.|.
CASSLDGSGAKNIQYF
>TRBJ2-1|TRBV9|.|TRBD2
CASSASGILYNEQFF
>TRBJ2-7|TRBV30|few|TRBD1
CACKDRANEQYF
>TRBJ2-7|TRBV7-2|.|.
CASSLNGGYEQYF
>TRBJ1-1|TRBV6-6|few|.
CASGWGGTEAFF
>TRBJ2-7|TRBV30|.|TRBD1
CAWRDRGTYEQYF
>TRBJ1-1|TRBV28|.|.
CASSFTGTRTEAFF
>TRBJ2-7|TRBV5-1|.|.
CASSLALNPQYF
>TRBJ2-3|TRBV4-3|.|.
CASSLREFTDTQYF
>.|TRBV29-1|.|TRBD1
CSVEVQGATYEQYF
>TRBJ2-5|TRBV5-4|few|TRBD2
CASSSGGRGDQETQYF
>TRBJ1-1|TRBV2|.|.
CATSWQGRTEAFF
>TRBJ2-7|TRBV5-1|.|TRBD1
CASSRGQASYEQYF
>TRBJ2-7|TRBV7-2|few|.
CASSLGGSGIGYEQYF
>TRBJ1-2|TRBV2|.|TRBD1
CASSEDRGRVGYTF
>TRBJ2-5|TRBV28|.|.
CASSRRRVRDQETQYF
>TRBJ2-3|TRBV5-4|.|TRBD1
CASSSYRGAADTQYF
>TRBJ2-7|TRBV2|few|TRBD2
CASMRGLTYEQYF
>TRBJ2-7|TRBV9|.|TRBD2
CASSVGQREGSEQYF
>TRBJ1-1|TRBV5-4|.|TRBD1
CASSKPGTEMNTEAFF
>TRBJ1-2|TRBV9|few|.
CASTGVNYGYTF
>TRBJ2-6|TRBV30|few|.
CAWSLPRRADSGANVLTF
>TRBJ2-2|TRBV30|few|TRBD2
CAWTPGLAGPGELFF
>TRBJ2-6|TRBV19|.|.
CASQTGRITGANVLTF
>TRBJ2-3|TRBV2|few|.
CASSASPADTQYF
>TRBJ2-1|TRBV5-4|few|TRBD1
CASSFVGTGSYNEQFF
>TRBJ2-3|TRBV5-4|few|TRBD2
CASSRAGEDTQYF
>TRBJ2-3|TRBV5-1|.|TRBD1
CASSFRGQAVESTDTQYF
>TRBJ2-3|TRBV7-9|few|TRBD2
CASSQSTSGAPVF
>TRBJ2-7|TRBV18|few|.
CASSQAIHEQYF
>TRBJ2-7|TRBV15|.|TRBD2
CATSRAAGGNPYEQYF
>TRBJ1-1|TRBV29-1|few|.
CSGRRNTEAFF
>TRBJ1-1|TRBV6-1|.|.
CASSVQRDTEAFF
>TRBJ2-1|TRBV4-2|.|.
CASSQVQNNEQFF
>TRBJ2-5|TRBV19|few|TRBD2
CASSMVGRERGTQYF
>TRBJ2-6|TRBV15|.|TRBD1
CATSSRTGTGANVLTF
>TRBJ1-1|TRBV30|many|.
CAWRSRNTEAFF
>TRBJ2-3|TRBV15|few|TRBD2
CATSASSGGTDTQYF
>TRBJ2-5|TRBV6-5|few|.
CASSEVGRETQYF
>TRBJ2-5|TRBV29-1|many|.
CSVYTPETQYF
>TRBJ2-5|TRBV11-2|.|TRBD1
CASSNRGRGETQYF
>TRBJ2-6|TRBV9|.|TRBD2
CASSVGRVSGANVLTF
>TRBJ1-2|TRBV4-2|.|.
CASSQDTGSGYTF
>TRBJ2-6|TRBV4-3|few|.
CASSDSISRATSSGANVLTF
>TRBJ2-1|TRBV5-1|few|.
CASSPQGISYNEQFF
>TRBJ2-1|TRBV2|.|TRBD2
CASVKSSGGAYEQFF